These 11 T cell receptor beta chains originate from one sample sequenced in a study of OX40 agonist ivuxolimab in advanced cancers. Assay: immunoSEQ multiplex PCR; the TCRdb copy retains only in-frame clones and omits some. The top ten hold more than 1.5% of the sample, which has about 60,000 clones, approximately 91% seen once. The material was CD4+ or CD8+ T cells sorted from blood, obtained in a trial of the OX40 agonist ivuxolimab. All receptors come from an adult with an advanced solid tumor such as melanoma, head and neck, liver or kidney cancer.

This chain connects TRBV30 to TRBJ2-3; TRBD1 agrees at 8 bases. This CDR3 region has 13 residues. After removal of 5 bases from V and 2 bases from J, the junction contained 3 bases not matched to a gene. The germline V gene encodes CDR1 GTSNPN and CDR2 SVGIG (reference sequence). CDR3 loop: CAWETGATDTQYF. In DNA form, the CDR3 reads TGTGCCTGGGAGACAGGGGCCACAGATACGCAGTATTTT.

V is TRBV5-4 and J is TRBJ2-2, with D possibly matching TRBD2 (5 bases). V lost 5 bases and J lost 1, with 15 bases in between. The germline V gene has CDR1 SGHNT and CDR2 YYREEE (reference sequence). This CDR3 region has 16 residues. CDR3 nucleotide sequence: TGTGCCAGCAGACCGGGAAGCAGCGGGAACACCGGGGAGCTGTTTTTT. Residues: CASRPGSSGNTGELFF.

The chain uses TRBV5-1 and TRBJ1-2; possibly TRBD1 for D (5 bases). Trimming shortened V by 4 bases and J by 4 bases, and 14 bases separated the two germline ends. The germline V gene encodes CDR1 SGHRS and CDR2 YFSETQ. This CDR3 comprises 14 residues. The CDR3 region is CASSGGEGSYGYTF. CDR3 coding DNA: TGCGCCAGCAGCGGGGGTGAGGGTAGCTATGGCTACACCTTC.

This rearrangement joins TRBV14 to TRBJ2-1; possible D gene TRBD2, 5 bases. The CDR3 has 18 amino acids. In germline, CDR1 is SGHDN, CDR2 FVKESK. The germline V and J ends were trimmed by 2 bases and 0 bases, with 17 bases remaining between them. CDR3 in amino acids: CASSQSPALGSSYNEQFF. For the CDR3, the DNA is TGTGCCAGCAGCCAAAGTCCAGCGTTGGGGAGCTCCTACAATGAGCAGTTCTTC.

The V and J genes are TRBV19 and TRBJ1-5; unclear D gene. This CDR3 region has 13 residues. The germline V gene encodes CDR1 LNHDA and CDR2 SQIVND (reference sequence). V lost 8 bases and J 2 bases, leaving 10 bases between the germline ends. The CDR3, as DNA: TGTGCCAGTTCGACCCAACGCAATCAGCCCCAGCATTTT. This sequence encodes CASSTQRNQPQHF.

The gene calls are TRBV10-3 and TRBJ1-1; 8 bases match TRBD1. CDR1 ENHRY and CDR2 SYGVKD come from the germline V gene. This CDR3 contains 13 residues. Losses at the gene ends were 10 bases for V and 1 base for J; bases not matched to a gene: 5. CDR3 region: CANSGTGNTEAFF. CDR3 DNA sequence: TGTGCCAATTCCGGGACAGGGAACACTGAAGCTTTCTTT.

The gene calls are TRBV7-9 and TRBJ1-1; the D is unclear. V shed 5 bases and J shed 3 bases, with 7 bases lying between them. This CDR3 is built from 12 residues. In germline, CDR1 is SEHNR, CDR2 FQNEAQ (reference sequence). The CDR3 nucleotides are TGTGCCAGCAGCGCTATTTACACTGAAGCTTTCTTT. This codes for CASSAIYTEAFF.

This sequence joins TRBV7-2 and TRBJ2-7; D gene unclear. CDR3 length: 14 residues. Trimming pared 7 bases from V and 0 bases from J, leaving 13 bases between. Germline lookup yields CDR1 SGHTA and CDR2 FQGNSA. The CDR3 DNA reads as TGTGCCAGCAATGAGCAGCCCCACTCCTACGAGCAGTACTTC. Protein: CASNEQPHSYEQYF.

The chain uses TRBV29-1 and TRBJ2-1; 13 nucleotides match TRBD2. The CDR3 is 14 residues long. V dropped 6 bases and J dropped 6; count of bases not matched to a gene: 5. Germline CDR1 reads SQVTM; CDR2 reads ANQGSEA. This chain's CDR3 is CSVRGLAGVNEQFF. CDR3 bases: TGCAGCGTGAGAGGACTAGCGGGAGTCAATGAGCAGTTCTTC.

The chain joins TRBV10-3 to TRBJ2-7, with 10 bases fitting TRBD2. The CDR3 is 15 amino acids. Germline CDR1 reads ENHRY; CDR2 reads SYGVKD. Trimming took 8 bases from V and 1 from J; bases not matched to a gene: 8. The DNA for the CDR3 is TGTGCCATCCAACCTGCTAGCGGGAGTTCCTACGAGCAGTACTTC. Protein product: CAIQPASGSSYEQYF.

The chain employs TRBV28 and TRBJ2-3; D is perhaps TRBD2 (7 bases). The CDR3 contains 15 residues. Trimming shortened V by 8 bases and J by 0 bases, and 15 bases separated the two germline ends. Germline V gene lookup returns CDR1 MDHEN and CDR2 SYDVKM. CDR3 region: CASGGEGGSTDTQYF. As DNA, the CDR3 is TGTGCCAGCGGGGGTGAGGGGGGGAGCACAGATACGCAGTATTTT.